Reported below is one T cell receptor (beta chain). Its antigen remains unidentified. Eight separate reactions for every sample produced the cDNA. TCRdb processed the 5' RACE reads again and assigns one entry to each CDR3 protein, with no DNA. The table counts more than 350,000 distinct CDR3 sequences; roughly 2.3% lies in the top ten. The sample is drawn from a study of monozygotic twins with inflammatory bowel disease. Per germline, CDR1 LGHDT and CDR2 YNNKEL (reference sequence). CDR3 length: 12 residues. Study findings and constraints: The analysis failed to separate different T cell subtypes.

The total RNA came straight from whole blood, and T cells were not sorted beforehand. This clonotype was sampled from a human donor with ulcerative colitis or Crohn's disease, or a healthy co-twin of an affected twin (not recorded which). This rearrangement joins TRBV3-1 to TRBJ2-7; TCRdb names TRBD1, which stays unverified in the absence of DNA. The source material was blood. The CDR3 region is CASSPRQSEQYF.